This is a list of T cell receptor beta chains from one sample in a study of T cells in Graves' hyperthyroidism and ophthalmopathy. From the multiplex PCR reads, TCRdb called clonotypes with MiXCR, one entry per CDR3 protein. The table shows 300,000 to 400,000 distinct CDR3 sequences, with roughly 14% occurring only once. Sample: blood. These receptors were obtained from a woman in her sixties or seventies with Graves' hyperthyroidism. Each CDR3 is given with its conserved first and last residue. The D gene is left open where the match is weak. Some rows have no size entry. The others give once, few or many, or a class for an expanded clone.

CDR3: CSARDPLDYNNEQFF
DNA: TGCAGTGCTAGAGATCCGTTGGACTACAACAATGAGCAGTTCTTC
V: TRBV20-1
J: TRBJ2-1
D: NA
length: 15
size: many

CDR3: CASSSSPGLEAETQYF
DNA: TGCGCCAGCAGCTCGTCCCCGGGACTAGAGGCGGAGACCCAGTACTTC
V: TRBV5-1
J: TRBJ2-5
D: TRBD2
length: 16
size: many

CDR3: CSARSRRRQLAAEAFF
DNA: TGCAGTGCTAGATCTCGCAGAAGACAGCTGGCGGCGGAAGCTTTCTTT
V: TRBV20-1
J: TRBJ1-1
D: NA
length: 16
size: many

CDR3: CASSLFLKAPMGHEQYF
DNA: TGTGCCAGCAGTTTATTTTTAAAGGCACCCATGGGCCACGAGCAGTACTTC
V: TRBV28
J: TRBJ2-7
D: NA
length: 17
size: many

CDR3: CSATSGRGRDTQYF
DNA: TGCAGTGCTACTAGCGGGAGAGGTCGCGATACGCAGTATTTT
V: TRBV20-1
J: TRBJ2-3
D: TRBD2
length: 14
size: many

CDR3: CASSQGARTNTEAFF
DNA: TGTGCCAGCAGCCAGGGAGCCCGAACGAACACTGAAGCTTTCTTT
V: TRBV3-1
J: TRBJ1-1
D: NA
length: 15
size: many

CDR3: CASSHWGGSSYEQYF
DNA: TGTGCCAGCAGCCACTGGGGAGGGAGCTCCTACGAGCAGTACTTC
V: TRBV3-1
J: TRBJ2-7
D: TRBD2
length: 15
size: many

CDR3: CASTPRGASGTDTQYF
DNA: TGTGCCAGCACCCCTCGCGGGGCTAGCGGGACAGATACGCAGTATTTT
V: TRBV28
J: TRBJ2-3
D: TRBD2
length: 16
size: many

CDR3: CASSFASEDTGELFF
DNA: TGTGCCAGCAGTTTCGCTAGCGAAGACACCGGGGAGCTGTTTTTT
V: TRBV6-1
J: TRBJ2-2
D: NA
length: 15
size: many

CDR3: CASSEAGGNSPQHF
DNA: TGTGCCAGCAGTGAAGCGGGCGGGAATTCGCCCCAGCATTTT
V: TRBV6-1
J: TRBJ1-5
D: NA
length: 14
size: many

CDR3: CASSPVGVSGYEQYF
DNA: TGTGCCAGCTCACCCGTCGGGGTTAGCGGCTACGAGCAGTACTTC
V: TRBV18
J: TRBJ2-7
D: NA
length: 15
size: many

CDR3: CASRQRTSGNTGELFF
DNA: TGTGCCAGCAGACAGCGGACTAGCGGGAACACCGGGGAGCTGTTTTTT
V: TRBV3-1
J: TRBJ2-2
D: TRBD2
length: 16
size: NA

CDR3: CASSPRTGAQETQYF
DNA: TGTGCCAGCAGTCCCCGGACAGGAGCACAAGAGACCCAGTACTTC
V: TRBV25-1
J: TRBJ2-5
D: TRBD1
length: 15
size: few

CDR3: CAIRARGGEETQYF
DNA: TGTGCCATCCGAGCCAGGGGGGGAGAGGAGACCCAGTACTTC
V: TRBV6-2/TRBV6-3
J: TRBJ2-5
D: NA
length: 14
size: NA

CDR3: CSARGPRGTSGRAHEQFF
DNA: TGCAGTGCTAGAGGTCCCCGAGGGACTAGCGGGAGGGCCCATGAGCAGTTCTTC
V: TRBV20-1
J: TRBJ2-1
D: TRBD2
length: 18
size: few

CDR3: CASSLAGGEEQFF
DNA: TGTGCCAGCAGCTTAGCGGGAGGAGAGGAGCAGTTCTTC
V: TRBV11-3
J: TRBJ2-1
D: TRBD2
length: 13
size: NA

CDR3: CASSPWRGMDEKLFF
DNA: TGTGCCAGCAGCCCTTGGCGGGGGATGGATGAAAAACTGTTTTTT
V: TRBV7-9
J: TRBJ1-4
D: NA
length: 15
size: many

CDR3: CASSRGASTEGNEQFF
DNA: TGTGCCAGCTCACGCGGGGCTAGTACTGAAGGGAATGAGCAGTTCTTC
V: TRBV18
J: TRBJ2-1
D: NA
length: 16
size: many

CDR3: CASGGTGVNEQFF
DNA: TGTGCTAGTGGGGGGACAGGGGTCAATGAGCAGTTCTTC
V: TRBV12-5
J: TRBJ2-1
D: TRBD1
length: 13
size: NA

CDR3: CASRTRDWKDTQYF
DNA: TGTGCCAGCAGGACCCGGGACTGGAAAGATACGCAGTATTTT
V: TRBV6-1
J: TRBJ2-3
D: NA
length: 14
size: few

CDR3: CASRIQGGTDTQYF
DNA: TGTGCCAGCAGGATACAGGGGGGCACAGATACGCAGTATTTT
V: TRBV2
J: TRBJ2-3
D: TRBD1
length: 14
size: many

CDR3: CASSPDGRNIQYF
DNA: TGTGCCAGCAGCCCGGACGGCCGAAACATTCAGTACTTC
V: TRBV28
J: TRBJ2-4
D: NA
length: 13
size: few

CDR3: CASSLKGAPEAEAFF
DNA: TGTGCCAGCAGCTTAAAAGGGGCGCCTGAGGCTGAAGCTTTCTTT
V: TRBV11-3
J: TRBJ1-1
D: NA
length: 15
size: many

CDR3: CASRPAPWEGVEETQYF
DNA: TGTGCCAGCAGGCCCGCGCCGTGGGAGGGGGTGGAAGAGACCCAGTACTTC
V: TRBV28
J: TRBJ2-5
D: NA
length: 17
size: medium-sized

CDR3: CASSHANRDRSRGELFF
DNA: TGCGCCAGCAGCCACGCTAACCGGGACCGGAGTCGCGGGGAGCTGTTTTTT
V: TRBV4-1
J: TRBJ2-2
D: NA
length: 17
size: many

CDR3: CASSQLDRSTEAFF
DNA: TGTGCCAGCAGCCAGTTGGACAGAAGCACTGAAGCTTTCTTT
V: TRBV3-1
J: TRBJ1-1
D: NA
length: 14
size: many

CDR3: CASSGSPSNNEQFF
DNA: TGTGCCAGCAGCGGGAGTCCCTCAAACAATGAGCAGTTCTTC
V: TRBV11-2
J: TRBJ2-1
D: NA
length: 14
size: NA

CDR3: CASYRTGASPLHF
DNA: TGTGCCAGCTACAGGACAGGGGCTTCACCCCTCCACTTT
V: TRBV28
J: TRBJ1-6
D: TRBD1
length: 13
size: NA

CDR3: CSASPRSRYEQYF
DNA: TGCAGTGCTAGCCCCAGGTCCCGCTACGAGCAGTACTTC
V: TRBV20-1
J: TRBJ2-7
D: NA
length: 13
size: NA

CDR3: CASRAVSYNEQFF
DNA: TGTGCCAGCAGAGCCGTTTCCTACAATGAGCAGTTCTTC
V: TRBV11-2
J: TRBJ2-1
D: NA
length: 13
size: NA

CDR3: CASSPPSYGTGVYGYTF
DNA: TGTGCCAGCTCACCACCGTCATATGGGACAGGGGTCTATGGCTACACCTTC
V: TRBV18
J: TRBJ1-2
D: TRBD1
length: 17
size: many

CDR3: CASSLDEGTDTQYF
DNA: TGTGCCAGCAGCTTGGATGAGGGGACAGATACGCAGTATTTT
V: TRBV5-8
J: TRBJ2-3
D: NA
length: 14
size: many

CDR3: CASSQDRRREQFF
DNA: TGTGCCAGCAGCCAAGACAGGAGGCGTGAGCAGTTCTTC
V: TRBV3-1
J: TRBJ2-1
D: NA
length: 13
size: many

CDR3: CASSLGRAAQEQFF
DNA: TGTGCCAGCAGCTTAGGAAGGGCCGCCCAGGAGCAGTTCTTC
V: TRBV11-3
J: TRBJ2-1
D: NA
length: 14
size: many

CDR3: CASSQDSYGYTF
DNA: TGTGCCAGCAGCCAAGACAGCTATGGCTACACCTTC
V: TRBV4-1
J: TRBJ1-2
D: NA
length: 12
size: many

CDR3: CASSFGGAKNIQYF
DNA: TGCGCCAGCAGCTTTGGGGGAGCCAAAAACATTCAGTACTTC
V: TRBV5-1
J: TRBJ2-4
D: NA
length: 14
size: many

CDR3: CASSLGRSSGMVQETQYF
DNA: TGTGCCAGCAGCTTAGGGAGGAGTAGCGGGATGGTTCAAGAGACCCAGTACTTC
V: TRBV7-8
J: TRBJ2-5
D: TRBD2
length: 18
size: many

CDR3: CASSEGQGEQPQHF
DNA: TGCGCCAGCAGTGAGGGGCAGGGAGAACAGCCCCAGCATTTT
V: TRBV10-1
J: TRBJ1-5
D: NA
length: 14
size: few

CDR3: CASTEGTGSYGYTF
DNA: TGTGCCAGCACCGAAGGAACAGGGAGTTATGGCTACACCTTC
V: TRBV6-1
J: TRBJ1-2
D: NA
length: 14
size: many

CDR3: CASSPAGGGASNQPQHF
DNA: TGTGCCAGCAGCCCAGCCGGGGGAGGGGCCAGCAATCAGCCCCAGCATTTT
V: TRBV12-3/TRBV12-4
J: TRBJ1-5
D: NA
length: 17
size: NA

CDR3: CASSSLVMDSTDTQYF
DNA: TGTGCCAGCAGCTCTCTAGTTATGGATAGCACAGATACGCAGTATTTT
V: TRBV11-3
J: TRBJ2-3
D: NA
length: 16
size: many

CDR3: CASTSPQGRSNTEAFF
DNA: TGTGCCAGCACTTCTCCCCAGGGCAGGTCGAACACTGAAGCTTTCTTT
V: TRBV12-3/TRBV12-4
J: TRBJ1-1
D: NA
length: 16
size: NA

CDR3: CAWSTAGGPYEQYF
DNA: TGTGCCTGGAGCACCGCGGGAGGGCCGTATGAGCAGTACTTC
V: TRBV30
J: TRBJ2-7
D: TRBD2
length: 14
size: few

CDR3: CASSLHSGHDNEQFF
DNA: TGTGCCAGCAGTTTACATAGCGGCCATGACAATGAGCAGTTCTTC
V: TRBV12-3/TRBV12-4
J: TRBJ2-1
D: NA
length: 15
size: NA

CDR3: CASSLYRQNTEAFF
DNA: TGTGCCAGCAGTTTATACAGGCAGAACACTGAAGCTTTCTTT
V: TRBV28
J: TRBJ1-1
D: NA
length: 14
size: many

CDR3: CASSLARYQETQYF
DNA: TGTGCCAGCAGCTTAGCCAGGTACCAAGAGACCCAGTACTTC
V: TRBV7-2
J: TRBJ2-5
D: NA
length: 14
size: many

CDR3: CASSLVGREQYF
DNA: TGTGCCAGCAGCTTAGTCGGAAGGGAGCAGTACTTC
V: TRBV11-2
J: TRBJ2-7
D: NA
length: 12
size: many

CDR3: CASLPGQRNEKLFF
DNA: TGTGCCAGCCTACCGGGACAGAGAAATGAAAAACTGTTTTTT
V: TRBV28
J: TRBJ1-4
D: TRBD1
length: 14
size: few

CDR3: CASSPSVAGRNSPLHF
DNA: TGTGCCAGCTCACCAAGCGTCGCAGGGAGAAATTCACCCCTCCACTTT
V: TRBV18
J: TRBJ1-6
D: NA
length: 16
size: many

CDR3: CASRVLYPASGTYEQYF
DNA: TGTGCCAGCAGGGTTTTGTACCCTGCTAGCGGAACCTACGAGCAGTACTTC
V: TRBV28
J: TRBJ2-7
D: TRBD2
length: 17
size: many

CDR3: CASNPGRTGELFF
DNA: TGTGCCAGCAACCCGGGGCGCACCGGGGAGCTGTTTTTT
V: TRBV12-3/TRBV12-4
J: TRBJ2-2
D: NA
length: 13
size: few

CDR3: CASSYSGDSSYEQYF
DNA: TGTGCCAGCAGTTACTCGGGGGACAGCTCCTACGAGCAGTACTTC
V: TRBV6-6
J: TRBJ2-7
D: TRBD1
length: 15
size: NA